A selection of T cell receptor beta chains follows, all from one sample in a study of cytomegalovirus exposure and HLA in healthy donors. The method was immunoSEQ multiplex PCR; TCRdb's version includes in-frame clones alone and lacks a portion of them. The sample lists approximately 130,000 clones, 76% occurring once. Material for sequencing was PBMCs. The receptors here all came from a female donor in good health and CMV-seropositive. Both conserved end residues are trimmed from each CDR3. Some rows have no size entry. The others give once, few or many, or a class for an expanded clone.

v_call	clone_size	j_call	cdr3_aa
TRBV5-8	NA	TRBJ1-5	ASSLLGGSQPQH
TRBV2	NA	TRBJ2-2	ARGTKPNTGELF
TRBV19	NA	TRBJ2-3	ASSSLAGHPSTDTQY
TRBV20-1	NA	TRBJ2-7	SAKPGLRLY
TRBV6-5	NA	TRBJ2-7	ASKQQGLVSYEQY
TRBV30	NA	TRBJ1-1	AWRIQGSTEAF
TRBV15	NA	TRBJ1-1	ATSRGPGQGHTEAF
TRBV18	NA	TRBJ2-2	ASSRPGYTGELF
TRBV5-1	few	TRBJ2-5	ASSLMAVQETQY
TRBV28	NA	TRBJ2-4	ATESRGGRGAKNIQY
TRBV27	NA	TRBJ2-7	ASSLRYPGLAGYYEQY
TRBV7-7	NA	TRBJ2-7	ASSPRDNSYEQY
TRBV7-7	NA	TRBJ2-1	ASSPDYFDEQF
TRBV14	NA	TRBJ2-1	ASSISQNEQF
TRBV12-1	NA	TRBJ2-1	ASSFSLRGGSNEQF
TRBV2	NA	TRBJ2-5	ATGQGETQY
TRBV15	NA	TRBJ2-3	ATSSELADTQY
TRBV28	NA	TRBJ1-5	ASSQGGGNQPQH
TRBV7-3	NA	TRBJ2-5	ASSLAALAVSRGETQY
TRBV21-1	NA	TRBJ2-7	ASSKVGTSGSLSNEQY
TRBV6-8	NA	TRBJ2-3	ASIPALQGASTDTQY
TRBV6-1	NA	TRBJ2-7	ASSELPSGGSYEQY
TRBV7-9	NA	TRBJ1-5	ASSRVGGQPQH
TRBV10-3	NA	TRBJ1-2	AISELGTGAEFNYGYT
TRBV5-1	NA	TRBJ2-7	ASSGTGGYEQY
TRBV7-8	NA	TRBJ2-1	ASSLWTVFGDSPVNEQF
TRBV30	NA	TRBJ2-2	AWSVSGVGELF
TRBV7-9	once	TRBJ2-5	ASSFPSGTQETQY
TRBV9	NA	TRBJ1-1	ASSPGGGMNTEAF
TRBV5-4	NA	TRBJ2-1	ASSLASGSYNEQF
TRBV30	NA	TRBJ1-2	AWNEGRGDYT
TRBV7-8	NA	TRBJ2-5	ASSLESGWTQY
TRBV6-5	NA	TRBJ1-2	ASSYGGAGGYT
TRBV4-1	NA	TRBJ1-3	ASSQNRAHGNTIY
TRBV5-1	NA	TRBJ2-5	ASSSGSVAQETQY
TRBV5-1	NA	TRBJ2-7	ASSLGTGTGNSYEQY
TRBV7-9	few	TRBJ2-7	ASRGFGTHEQY
TRBV18	NA	TRBJ2-2	ASSPFLLAGDTGELF